This T cell receptor (beta chain) was sequenced for a study of T cells after yellow fever vaccination. This clonotype came up a few times. From the 5' RACE reads, TCRdb called clonotypes with MiXCR, one entry per CDR3 protein. The data contain 150,000 to 200,000 distinct CDR3 sequences, about 10% of them singletons. Trimming left V 5 bases short and J 1 base short, with 15 bases between. The CDR3 spans 14 residues. CDR1 is SQVTM, CDR2 ANQGSEA, per germline. The chain couples TRBV29-1 to TRBJ2-7, with D perhaps TRBD1 or TRBD2 (6 bases each). The TCR sequence derives from a man younger than 35 who received the YFV17D yellow fever vaccine. The source was CD8+ T cells sorted from PBMCs, collected 15 days after the yellow fever booster vaccination. The CDR3 nucleotides read TGCAGCGTTAGGGGGGAACTGGGGTCCTACGAGCAGTACTTC. Protein: CSVRGELGSYEQYF.